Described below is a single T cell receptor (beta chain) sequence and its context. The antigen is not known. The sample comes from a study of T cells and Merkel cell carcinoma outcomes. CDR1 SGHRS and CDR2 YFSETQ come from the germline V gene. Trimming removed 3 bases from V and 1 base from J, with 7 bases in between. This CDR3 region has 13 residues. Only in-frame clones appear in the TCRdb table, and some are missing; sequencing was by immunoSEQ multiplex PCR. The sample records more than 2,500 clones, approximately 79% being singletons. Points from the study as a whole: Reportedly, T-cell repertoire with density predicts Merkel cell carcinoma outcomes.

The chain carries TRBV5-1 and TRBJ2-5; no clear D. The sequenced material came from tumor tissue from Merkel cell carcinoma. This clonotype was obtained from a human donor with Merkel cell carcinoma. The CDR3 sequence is CASSWIPQETQYF. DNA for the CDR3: TGCGCCAGCAGCTGGATACCCCAAGAGACCCAGTACTTC.